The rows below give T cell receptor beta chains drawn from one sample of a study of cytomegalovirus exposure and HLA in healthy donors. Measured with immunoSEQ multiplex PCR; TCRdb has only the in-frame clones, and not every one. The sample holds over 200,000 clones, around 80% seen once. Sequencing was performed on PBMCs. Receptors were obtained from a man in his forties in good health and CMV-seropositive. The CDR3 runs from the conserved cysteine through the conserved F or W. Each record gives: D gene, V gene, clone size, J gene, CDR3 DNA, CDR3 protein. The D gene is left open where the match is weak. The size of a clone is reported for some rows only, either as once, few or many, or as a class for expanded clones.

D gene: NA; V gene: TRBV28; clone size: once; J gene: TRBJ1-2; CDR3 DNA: TGTGCCAGCAGGCGGGAGGTTGACGCGGAGGGCTACACCTTC; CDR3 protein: CASRREVDAEGYTF
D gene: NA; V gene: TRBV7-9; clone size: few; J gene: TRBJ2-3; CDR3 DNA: TGTGCCAGCAGCTTCTTCGGGGGTGCAATTGATACGCAGTATTTT; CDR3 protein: CASSFFGGAIDTQYF
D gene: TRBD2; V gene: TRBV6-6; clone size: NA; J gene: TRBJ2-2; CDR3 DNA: TGTGCCAGCAGTTATCGCGGGAGGGCCGTCGGGGAGCTGTTTTTT; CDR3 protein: CASSYRGRAVGELFF
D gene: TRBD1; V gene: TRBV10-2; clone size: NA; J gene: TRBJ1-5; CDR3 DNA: TGCGCCAGCAGCGCTCTGACAGGGTCCCAGCATTTT; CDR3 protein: CASSALTGSQHF
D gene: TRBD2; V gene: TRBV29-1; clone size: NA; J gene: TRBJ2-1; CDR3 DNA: TGCAGCCTCGGGAGGAGCTCCTACAATGAGCAGTTCTTC; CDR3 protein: CSLGRSSYNEQFF
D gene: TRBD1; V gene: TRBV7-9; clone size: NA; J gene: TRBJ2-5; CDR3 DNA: TGTGCCAGCAGGGGACAGCAAGAGACCCAGTACTTC; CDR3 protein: CASRGQQETQYF
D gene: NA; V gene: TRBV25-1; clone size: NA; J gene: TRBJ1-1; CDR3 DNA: TGTGCCAGCAGTTATACAGGGACCGGAGCTTTCTTT; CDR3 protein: CASSYTGTGAFF
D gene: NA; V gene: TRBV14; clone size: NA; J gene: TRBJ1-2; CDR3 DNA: TGTGCCAGCAGCCAAGATGCGACAGGATCTAGCTATGGCTACACCTTC; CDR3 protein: CASSQDATGSSYGYTF
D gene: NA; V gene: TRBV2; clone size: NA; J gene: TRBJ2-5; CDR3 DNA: TGTGCCAGCAGTTATTTTAGGGGAGAGACCCAGTACTTC; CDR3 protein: CASSYFRGETQYF
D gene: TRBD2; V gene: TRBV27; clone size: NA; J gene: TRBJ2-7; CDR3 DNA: TGTGCCAGCAGCCTCTTATCGACTAGCGGGACCTACGAGCAGTACTTC; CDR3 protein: CASSLLSTSGTYEQYF
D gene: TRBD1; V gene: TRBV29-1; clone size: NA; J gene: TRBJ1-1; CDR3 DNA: TGCAGCGCACAGGGCAGGGGGCGAGAGGGGACTGAAGCTTTCTTT; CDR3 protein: CSAQGRGREGTEAFF
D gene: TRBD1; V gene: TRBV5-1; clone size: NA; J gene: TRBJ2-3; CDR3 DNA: TGCGCCAGCAGCACGGGACAGAGCACAGATACGCAGTATTTT; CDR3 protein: CASSTGQSTDTQYF
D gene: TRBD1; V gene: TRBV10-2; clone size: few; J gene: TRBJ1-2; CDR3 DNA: TGCGCCAGCAGTGAGTCACAGGGGGCGCGGGGCTACACCTTC; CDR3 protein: CASSESQGARGYTF
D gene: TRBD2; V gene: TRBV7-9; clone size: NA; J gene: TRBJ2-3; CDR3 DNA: TGTGCCAGCAGCTTATACTTAGCGGGAAGCACAGATACGCAGTATTTT; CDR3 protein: CASSLYLAGSTDTQYF
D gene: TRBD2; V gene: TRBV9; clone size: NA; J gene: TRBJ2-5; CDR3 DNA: TGTGCCAGCAGCCCTGGGGCTAGCGGCCACCAAGAGACCCAGTACTTC; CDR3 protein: CASSPGASGHQETQYF
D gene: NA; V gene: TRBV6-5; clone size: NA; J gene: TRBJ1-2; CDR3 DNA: TGTGCCAGCACCCAAAGAGGGGAGGGTGGCTACACCTTC; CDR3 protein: CASTQRGEGGYTF
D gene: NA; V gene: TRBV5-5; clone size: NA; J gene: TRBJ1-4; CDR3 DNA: TGTGCCAGCAGCTTGGGCACGGGACTAGCGGGAACTAATGAAAAACTGTTTTTT; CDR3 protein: CASSLGTGLAGTNEKLFF
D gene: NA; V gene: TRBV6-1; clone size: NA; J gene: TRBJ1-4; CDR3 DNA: TGTGCCAGCTCGGGGGACCTTACAAATGAAAAACTGTTTTTT; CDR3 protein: CASSGDLTNEKLFF
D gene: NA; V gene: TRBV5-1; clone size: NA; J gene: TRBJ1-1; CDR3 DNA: TGCGCCAGCAGCTCCGGACAGTTGAACACTGAAGCTTTCTTT; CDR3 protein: CASSSGQLNTEAFF
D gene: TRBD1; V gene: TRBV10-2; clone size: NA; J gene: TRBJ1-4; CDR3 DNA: TGCGCCAGCAACCAGGGGGATGAAAAACTGTTTTTT; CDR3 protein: CASNQGDEKLFF
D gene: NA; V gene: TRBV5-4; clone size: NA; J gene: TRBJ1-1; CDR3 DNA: TGTGCCAGCAGCTTGCGGCAGACTAACACTGAAGCTTTCTTT; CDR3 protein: CASSLRQTNTEAFF
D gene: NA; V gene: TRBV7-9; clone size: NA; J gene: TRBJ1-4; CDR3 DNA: TGTGCCAGCAGCTCCTCTAATGCCGGGGAAAAACTGTTTTTT; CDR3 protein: CASSSSNAGEKLFF
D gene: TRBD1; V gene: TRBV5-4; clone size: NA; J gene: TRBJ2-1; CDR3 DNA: TGTGCCAGCAGCCGAGGACAGGGCGGTGAGCAGTTCTTC; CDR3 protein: CASSRGQGGEQFF
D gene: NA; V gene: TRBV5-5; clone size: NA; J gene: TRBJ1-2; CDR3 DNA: TGTGCCAGCAGCTCTCGGACAGCTCTAGAGGGCTACACCTTC; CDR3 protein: CASSSRTALEGYTF
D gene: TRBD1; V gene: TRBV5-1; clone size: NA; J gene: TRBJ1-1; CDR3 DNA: TGCGCCAGCGGTAGGACAGGGGGCGAGGGCACTGAAGCTTTCTTT; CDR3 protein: CASGRTGGEGTEAFF
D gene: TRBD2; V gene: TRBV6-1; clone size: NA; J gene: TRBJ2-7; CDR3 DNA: TGTGCCAGCAGTAACCCTAGCGGCCCCTACGAGCAGTACTTC; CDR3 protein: CASSNPSGPYEQYF
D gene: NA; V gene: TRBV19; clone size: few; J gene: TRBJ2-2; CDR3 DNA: TGTGCCAGTACCGCCGGTCCCGCCGGGGAGCTGTTTTTT; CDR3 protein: CASTAGPAGELFF
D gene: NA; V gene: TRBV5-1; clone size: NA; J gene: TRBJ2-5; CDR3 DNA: TGCGCCAGCAGCATAAAAACTTTTCAAGAGACCCAGTACTTC; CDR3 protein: CASSIKTFQETQYF
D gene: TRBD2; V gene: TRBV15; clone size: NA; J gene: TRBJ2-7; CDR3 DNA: TGTGCCACCAGCCTTCGACAGCGAGGAGCGGGGGAGCAGTACTTC; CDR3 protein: CATSLRQRGAGEQYF
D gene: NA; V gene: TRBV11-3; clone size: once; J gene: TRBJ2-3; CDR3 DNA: TGTGCCAGCACCCGGCAGGGGCTAGGCACAGATACGCAGTATTTT; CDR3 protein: CASTRQGLGTDTQYF
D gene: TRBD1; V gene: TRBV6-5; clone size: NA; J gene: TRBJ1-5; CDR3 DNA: TGTGCCAGCGCTCGGACAGGGGATGGTTATCAGCCCCAGCATTTT; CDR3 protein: CASARTGDGYQPQHF
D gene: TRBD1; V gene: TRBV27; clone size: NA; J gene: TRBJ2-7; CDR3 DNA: TGTGCCAGCCGGTGGGACAGCATTTCTCTCGAGCAGTACTTC; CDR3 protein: CASRWDSISLEQYF
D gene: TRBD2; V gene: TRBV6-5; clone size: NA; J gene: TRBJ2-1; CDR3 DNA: TGTGCCAGCAGTTACTCGGGAGCGGGAGGGCCGGGGGAGCAGTTCTTC; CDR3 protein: CASSYSGAGGPGEQFF
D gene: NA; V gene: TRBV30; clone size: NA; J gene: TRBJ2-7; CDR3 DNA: TGTGCCTGGAGGAATAAAGGAGGGGGCGGAGTACACGAGCAGTACTTC; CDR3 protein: CAWRNKGGGGVHEQYF
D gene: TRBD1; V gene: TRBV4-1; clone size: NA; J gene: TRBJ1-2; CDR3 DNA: TGCGCCAGCAGCCTAAGAGTCACAGGGGGCGCGAAAGGGAGGGGCTACACCTTC; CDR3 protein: CASSLRVTGGAKGRGYTF
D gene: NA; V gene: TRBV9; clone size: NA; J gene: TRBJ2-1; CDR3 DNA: TGTGCCAGCAGCGTAGGTGGGACTCACCCCAACCCCTACAATGAGCAGTTCTTC; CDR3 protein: CASSVGGTHPNPYNEQFF
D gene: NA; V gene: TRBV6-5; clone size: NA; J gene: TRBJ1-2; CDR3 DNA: TGTGCCAGCAGTTACTCGCCTATTACGACAGGTCCGTACACCTTC; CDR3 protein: CASSYSPITTGPYTF
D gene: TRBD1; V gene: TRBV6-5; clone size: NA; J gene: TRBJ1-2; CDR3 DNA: TGTGCCAGCAGTTACTCCCGAACAGGGGGCAACTATGGCTACACCTTC; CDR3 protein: CASSYSRTGGNYGYTF
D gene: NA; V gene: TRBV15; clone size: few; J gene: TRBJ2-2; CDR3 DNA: TGTGCCACCAGCCAGTACACCGGGGAGCTGTTTTTT; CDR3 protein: CATSQYTGELFF
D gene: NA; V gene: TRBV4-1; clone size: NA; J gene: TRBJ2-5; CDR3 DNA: TGCGCCAGCAGCCGAGGAGGGATGGAGACCCAGTACTTC; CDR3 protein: CASSRGGMETQYF
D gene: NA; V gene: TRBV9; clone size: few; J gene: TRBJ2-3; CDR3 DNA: TGTGCCAGCAGCGTAGAGTTAACAGCCACGCAGTATTTT; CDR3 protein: CASSVELTATQYF
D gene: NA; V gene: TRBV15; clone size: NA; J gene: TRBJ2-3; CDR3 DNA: TGTGCCACCAGCAGAGAAGAGCGCAGCACAGATACGCAGTATTTT; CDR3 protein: CATSREERSTDTQYF
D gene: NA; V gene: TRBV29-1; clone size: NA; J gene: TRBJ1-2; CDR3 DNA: TGCAGCAGCGTTGGAAACGATTATGGCTACACCTTC; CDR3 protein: CSSVGNDYGYTF
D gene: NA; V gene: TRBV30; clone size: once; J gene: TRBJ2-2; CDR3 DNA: TGTGCCTGGTCTTACACCGGGGAGCTGTTTTTT; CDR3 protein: CAWSYTGELFF
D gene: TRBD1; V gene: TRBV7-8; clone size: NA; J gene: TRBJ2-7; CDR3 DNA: TGTGCCAGCAGCTTAGGGGGACAGGCCTACGAGCAGTACTTC; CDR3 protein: CASSLGGQAYEQYF
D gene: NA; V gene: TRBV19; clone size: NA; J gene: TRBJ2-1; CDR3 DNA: TGTGCCAGTAGTATAGTAGCGCTTGCCCCCAATGAGCAGTTCTTC; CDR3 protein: CASSIVALAPNEQFF
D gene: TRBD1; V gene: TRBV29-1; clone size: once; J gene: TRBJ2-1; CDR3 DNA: TGCAGCGTGGGACAGGGTTATGAGCAGTTCTTC; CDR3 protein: CSVGQGYEQFF
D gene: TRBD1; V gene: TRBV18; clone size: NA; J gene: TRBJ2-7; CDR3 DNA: TGTGCCAGCTCATCAGGGACAGGGAGCTACGAGCAGTACTTC; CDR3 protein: CASSSGTGSYEQYF